This T cell receptor (beta chain) was sequenced for a study of cytomegalovirus exposure and HLA in healthy donors. Note on this clone: The target antigen is unknown.

PCR was performed using 60 Vbeta and 13 Jbeta primers. TCRdb's table, derived via immunoSEQ multiplex PCR, lists solely in-frame clones and lacks some. The repertoire holds tens of thousands of clones, approximately 63% seen once, with under 8% in the top ten. The study's findings and limits: Listed as cytomegalovirus-associated were 164 TCR beta chains. Among the sequence variants, a highly shared cluster was likely an artifact of sequencing. Rarity marked most TCR sequences, yet some public TCRs occurred in many donors.

CDR3 length: 13 residues. Deletions cut 10 bases from V and 2 bases from J, with 14 bases between. The V gene's germline CDR1 is SNHLY and CDR2 FYNNEI. This sequence joins TRBV2 and TRBJ1-1; TRBD1 might be the D (6 bases). The receptor was isolated from a woman in her thirties in good health and CMV-seronegative. Sample: PBMCs. In nucleotides, the CDR3 is TGTGCCACGCCCGGACAGCCTAACACTGAAGCTTTCTTT. It specifies CATPGQPNTEAFF.